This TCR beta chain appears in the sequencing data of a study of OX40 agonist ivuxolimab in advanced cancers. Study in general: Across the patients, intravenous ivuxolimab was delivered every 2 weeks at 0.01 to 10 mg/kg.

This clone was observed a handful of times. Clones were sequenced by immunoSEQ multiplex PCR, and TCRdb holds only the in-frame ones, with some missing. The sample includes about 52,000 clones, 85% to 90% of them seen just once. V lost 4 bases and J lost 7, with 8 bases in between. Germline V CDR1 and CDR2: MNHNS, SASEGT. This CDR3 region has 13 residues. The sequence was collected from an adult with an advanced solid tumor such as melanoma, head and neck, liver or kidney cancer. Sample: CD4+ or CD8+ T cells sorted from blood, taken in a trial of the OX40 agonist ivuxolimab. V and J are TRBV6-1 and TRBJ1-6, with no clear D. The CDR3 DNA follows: TGTGCCAGCAGTGCACTAGGGAATTCACCCCTCCACTTT. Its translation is CASSALGNSPLHF.